This T cell receptor (beta chain) was captured by sequencing in a study of technical replicates of blood from a few donors. Produced via immunoSEQ multiplex PCR; TCRdb's table is partial and in-frame only. The sample yields around 60,000 clones, over 90% seen once. V was pared by 4 bases and J by 6 bases, with 11 bases between. The CDR3 length is 13 residues. Germline CDR1 reads SGHNT; CDR2 reads YYREEE (reference sequence). This chain uses TRBV5-4 with TRBJ1-5; a possible D gene is TRBD1 (5 bases). Sample: PBMCs. The sequence came from a human donor in good health. Some clones in this sample may be carry-over from other donors' samples. The CDR3 sequence: CASSRGGSQPQHF. In DNA, the CDR3 is TGTGCCAGCAGCCGGGGGGGGTCTCAGCCCCAGCATTTT.